This record covers a single TCR beta chain. The source of the sample is a study of control samples from healthy donors and cancer patients. This CDR3 comprises 15 residues. Trimming took 0 bases from V and 7 from J, leaving 14 bases between them. The V gene's germline CDR1 is SGHRS and CDR2 YFSETQ. Assay used: immunoSEQ multiplex PCR; TCRdb lists only in-frame clones, some missing. This sample yields about 120,000 clones, of which roughly 92% are seen a single time; less than 0.65% belongs to the top ten. This rearrangement joins TRBV5-1 to TRBJ2-4; possibly TRBD1 for D (6 bases). Sample: PBMCs. This TCR derives from an elderly man with head and neck cancer. The CDR3 nucleotides read TGCGCCAGCAGCTTGGGGAACAGGGCAGGGAACATTCAGTACTTC. This gives the protein CASSLGNRAGNIQYF.